This TCR beta chain was retrieved from a study of blood T cell repertoires in COVID-19. About the study: Italy, Spain and the United States were the sources of the convalescent and acute COVID-19 samples. The cDNA or gDNA used as material had been derived from T cells, B-cell-depleted T cells, or PBMCs.

The authors' processing: Amplification from reference gene primers served as the basis for estimated nucleated cell counts. The method was immunoSEQ multiplex PCR; TCRdb's version includes in-frame clones alone and lacks a portion of them. V and J calls and clone size are copied from that table; D and trimming were computed from the DNA. The table has approximately 400,000 clones, more than 70% seen once. Unmatched junction bases numbered 3, after V lost 5 bases and J lost 1 base. Germline V lookup: CDR1 SGHTA, CDR2 FQGTGA. This CDR3 contains 15 residues. J is TRBJ2-1 and V is TRBV7-3, with TRBD2 identical over 9 bases. This clonotype originated in a woman aged 45 to 65 with COVID-19, enrolled during active disease. The sequencing input was peripheral blood. The CDR3, as DNA: TGTGCCAGCAGCCCCGGACTAGCGTCCTACAATGAGCAGTTCTTC. As protein: CASSPGLASYNEQFF. Full variable domain (rest looked up from reference TRBV7-3 and TRBJ2-1): GAGVSQTPSNKVTEKGKYVELRCDPISGHTALYWYRQSLGQGPEFLIYFQGTGAADDSGLPNDRFFAVRPEGSVSTLKIQRTERGDSAVYLCASSPGLASYNEQFFGPGTRLTVL.